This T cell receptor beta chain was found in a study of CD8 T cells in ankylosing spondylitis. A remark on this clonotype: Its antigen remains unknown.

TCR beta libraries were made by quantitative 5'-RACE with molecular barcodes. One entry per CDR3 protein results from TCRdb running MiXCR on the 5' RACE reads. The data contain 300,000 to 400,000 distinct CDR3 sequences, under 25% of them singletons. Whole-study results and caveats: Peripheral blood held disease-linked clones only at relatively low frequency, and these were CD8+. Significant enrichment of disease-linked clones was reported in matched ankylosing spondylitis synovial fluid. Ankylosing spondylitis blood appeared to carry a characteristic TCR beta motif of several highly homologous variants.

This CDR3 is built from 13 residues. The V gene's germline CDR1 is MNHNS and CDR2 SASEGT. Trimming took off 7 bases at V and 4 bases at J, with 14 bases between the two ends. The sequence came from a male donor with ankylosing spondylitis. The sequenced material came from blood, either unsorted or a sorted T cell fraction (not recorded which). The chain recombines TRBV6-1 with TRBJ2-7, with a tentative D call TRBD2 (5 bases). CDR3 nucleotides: TGTGCCAGCAATCGGGATCGAAAGTACGAGCAGTACTTC. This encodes CASNRDRKYEQYF.